This TCR beta chain comes out of a study of CD8+CD57+ T cells in acquired aplastic anemia. Study details: Sorted CD4+ and CD8+ cell DNA averaged around 3.3 ug. The average read count for CD4+ cells in healthy donors was around 11 million. Study findings and constraints: Researchers report that approximately 28 CD8+ CDR3 sequences appeared in both patients and controls.

Profiling of TCR beta VDJ combinations and CDR3 sequences used genomic DNA as template. TCRdb re-called the reads with MiXCR, one entry per CDR3 protein. Of some 200,000 distinct CDR3 sequences listed, 34% were seen once; the top ten hold 0.95% to 1.3%. This clonotype was seen a handful of times. The antigen is undetermined. V was trimmed by 0 bases and J by 7 bases, leaving 19 bases between them. Germline V gene lookup returns CDR1 MNHNS and CDR2 SASEGT. This CDR3 comprises 16 residues. V is TRBV6-1 and J is TRBJ2-7; no reliable D call. Sequencing input: sorted CD4+, CD8+, or CD8+CD57+ T cells (not recorded which) from PBMCs. The sequence was obtained from a human donor in good health, serving as a control. CDR3 loop: CASSEALRGPMGEQYF. The CDR3 DNA is TGTGCCAGCAGTGAAGCGCTTCGCGGACCCATGGGGGAGCAGTACTTC.